The source of this T cell receptor beta chain is a study of blood T cell repertoires in COVID-19. The wider study: Samples of COVID-19 (acute and convalescent) were obtained from the United States, Italy and Spain. Sources were T cells, B-cell-depleted T cells, or PBMCs; the material itself was cDNA or gDNA.

Per the study methods: Estimation of nucleated cell counts was performed using reference gene primer amplification. The table came from immunoSEQ multiplex PCR; TCRdb's copy has only in-frame clones and leaves some out. That table supplies the V and J calls and clone size; D and trimming were determined from the DNA. The sample holds fewer than 300,000 clones, about 88% seen once. The CDR3 is 14 amino acids. The germline V gene encodes CDR1 MNHEY and CDR2 SVGAGI. V dropped 8 bases and J dropped 2 bases, with 15 bases sitting between them. The source is a man aged 55 to 70 who had recovered from COVID-19. Material: peripheral blood. The genes are TRBV6-5 and TRBJ2-5, with unresolved D. The CDR3 reads CASVAASLQETQYF. CDR3 DNA sequence: TGTGCCAGCGTGGCGGCTTCGCTTCAAGAGACCCAGTACTTC.